One and the same sample provided the 20 T cell receptor beta chains below, sequenced in a study of shared clonotypes between healthy human individuals. This table comes from immunoSEQ multiplex PCR, and its TCRdb copy is limited to in-frame clones, with some not included. This table holds fewer than 3 million clones, 92% found once. Sequenced input: naive CD4+ T cells from PBMCs. Noted subset: CD45RA+ positively selected. These receptors all come from a man aged 18 to 29 in good health. Some clones in this sample may be carry-over from other donors' samples.

J is TRBJ2-3 and V is TRBV2; weak D call: TRBD2 (5 bases). The germline CDR1 and CDR2 sequences are SNHLY and FYNNEI. The V end was cut by 6 bases, the J end by 5 bases, with 9 bases between. This CDR3 spans 12 amino acids. The CDR3 here is CASRPAGDTQYF. The CDR3 nucleotides are TGTGCCAGCAGGCCGGCGGGAGATACGCAGTATTTT.

The chain uses TRBV28 and TRBJ2-3; D unresolved. Trimming pared 1 base from V and 0 bases from J, leaving 5 bases between. CDR3 length: 14 residues. Germline CDR1 reads MDHEN; CDR2 reads SYDVKM. This CDR3 reads CASSLSISTDTQYF. CDR3 sequence (DNA): TGTGCCAGCAGTTTATCTATTAGCACAGATACGCAGTATTTT.

V gene TRBV2 combines with J gene TRBJ2-5, with unresolved D. This CDR3 has 12 amino acids. V was pared by 4 bases and J by 4 bases, with 7 bases between. The germline CDR1 and CDR2 sequences are SNHLY and FYNNEI. The CDR3 protein is CASSGMAETQYF. Here the CDR3 DNA reads TGTGCCAGCAGTGGTATGGCAGAGACCCAGTACTTC. The whole variable domain, remainder taken from reference TRBV2 and TRBJ2-5, is EPEVTQTPSHQVTQMGQEVILRCVPISNHLYFYWYRQILGQKVEFLVSFYNNEISEKSEIFDDQFSVERPDGSNFTLKIRSTKLEDSAMYFCASSGMAETQYFGPGTRLLVL.

This chain connects TRBV7-9 to TRBJ1-1; D is unresolved. CDR3 size: 15 residues. V lost 5 bases to trimming and J lost 4 bases, with 17 bases between them. Germline assignment: CDR1 SEHNR and CDR2 FQNEAQ (reference sequence). The CDR3 nucleotides read TGTGCCAGCAGCCCCTCGTTTGGGCGGACCACTGAAGCTTTCTTT. Its translation is CASSPSFGRTTEAFF.

The chain is built from TRBV6-1 and TRBJ1-4, with D perhaps TRBD1 (5 bases). The germline CDR1 and CDR2 sequences are MNHNS and SASEGT. Trimming shortened V by 8 bases and J by 8 bases, and 12 bases separated the two germline ends. The CDR3 runs to 12 residues. CDR3 region: CASWGLGEKLFF. The CDR3 coding sequence is TGTGCCAGCTGGGGACTGGGAGAAAAACTGTTTTTT.

The chain uses TRBV4-3 and TRBJ2-2; tentatively, D is TRBD1 or TRBD2 (5 bases each). V lost 4 bases and J 2 bases, leaving 17 bases between the germline ends. Germline values: CDR1 LGHNA, CDR2 YSLEER. The CDR3 is made up of 17 amino acids. This CDR3 is CASSPWGSWDNTGELFF. The CDR3 bases are TGCGCCAGCAGCCCTTGGGGGTCCTGGGATAACACCGGGGAGCTGTTTTTT.

The rearrangement joins TRBV18 to TRBJ2-6; D not certain. Germline CDR1 reads KGHSH; CDR2 reads LQKENI. CDR3 size: 16 residues. V lost 4 bases, J lost 2 bases, and 12 bases lay in between. The CDR3 sequence is CASSLHPTPGANVLTF. CDR3 DNA sequence: TGTGCCAGCTCACTCCATCCAACCCCTGGGGCCAACGTCCTGACTTTC.

The chain has TRBV2 and TRBJ2-1; D is ambiguous. V lost 5 bases, J lost 0 bases, and 14 bases lay in between. Germline CDR1 SNHLY, CDR2 FYNNEI. The CDR3 has 16 amino acids. Here the CDR3 DNA reads TGTGCCAGCAGTACCCCAAGCGCGAGCTCCTACAATGAGCAGTTCTTC. This sequence encodes CASSTPSASSYNEQFF.

The chain employs TRBV7-6 and TRBJ2-7, with TRBD2 matching over 9 bases. CDR1 SGHVS and CDR2 FNYEAQ come from the germline V gene. The length of the CDR3 is 14 residues. Unmatched junction bases numbered 4, after V lost 4 bases and J lost 3 bases. CDR3 nucleotide sequence: TGTGCCAGCAGCTCAGTAGCGGGAGACTACGAGCAGTACTTC. Protein sequence: CASSSVAGDYEQYF.

The gene calls are TRBV1 and TRBJ1-5. TRBV1 is classified as a pseudogene. CDR3 length: 19 residues. The CDR3 nucleotides read TGCACCAGCAGCCAAGACATAAGGCCCCTAGTCGCCCCATATCAGCCCCAGCATTTT. As protein: CTSSQDIRPLVAPYQPQHF.

V is TRBV19 and J is TRBJ1-1; a possible D gene is TRBD1 (5 bases). The germline V and J ends were trimmed by 4 bases and 5 bases, with 20 bases remaining between them. Germline CDR1 is LNHDA and CDR2 is SQIVND (reference sequence). The CDR3 runs to 16 residues. This chain's CDR3 is CASSNPRRGGGTEAFF. The DNA for the CDR3 is TGTGCCAGTAGTAACCCGCGTCGCGGGGGTGGGACTGAAGCTTTCTTT. Full variable domain (missing parts from reference TRBV19 and TRBJ1-1): DGGITQSPKYLFRKEGQNVTLSCEQNLNHDAMYWYRQDPGQGLRLIYYSQIVNDFQKGDIAEGYSVSREKKESFPLTVTSAQKNPTAFYLCASSNPRRGGGTEAFFGQGTRLTVV.

The chain recombines TRBV25-1 with TRBJ2-7; 8 nucleotides agree with TRBD2. CDR3 length: 14 amino acids. CDR1 MGHDK and CDR2 SYGVNS come from the germline V gene. J lost 5 bases, V lost 4 bases, and 7 bases had no gene match. Here the CDR3 reads CASSVGAGVNEQYF. CDR3 DNA: TGTGCCAGCAGTGTAGGAGCGGGAGTGAACGAGCAGTACTTC.

The chain uses TRBV9 and TRBJ2-3; TRBD2 is a possible D gene (6 bases). This CDR3 spans 15 amino acids. Germline V CDR1 and CDR2: SGDLS, YYNGEE. With 0 bases removed from V and 5 bases from J, the gap between germline ends came to 13 bases. CDR3 region: CASSVAGVPQDTQYF. The CDR3 nucleotides read TGTGCCAGCAGCGTAGCGGGAGTACCCCAAGATACGCAGTATTTT.

The chain couples TRBV6-5 to TRBJ2-1; possible D gene TRBD1, 5 bases. Per germline, CDR1 MNHEY and CDR2 SVGAGI. The CDR3 is made up of 16 amino acids. The germline V and J ends were trimmed by 2 bases and 2 bases, with 13 bases remaining between them. The CDR3 spells CASSYDSSLTYNEQFF. CDR3 DNA sequence: TGTGCCAGCAGTTACGACAGTTCCTTAACCTACAATGAGCAGTTCTTC.

This clone was seen only a few times. The chain couples TRBV29-1 to TRBJ1-1; no firm D call. In germline, CDR1 is SQVTM, CDR2 ANQGSEA. Between the trimmed V and J ends, which lost 3 bases and 0 bases, there was a span of 11 bases. CDR3 length: 14 residues. For the CDR3, the DNA is TGCAGCGTTGATAAGCAGCCAATGAACACTGAAGCTTTCTTT. Translating gives CSVDKQPMNTEAFF.

The rearrangement links TRBV5-5 to TRBJ1-5; D gene ambiguous. The CDR3 extends over 17 amino acids. Between the trimmed V and J ends, which lost 4 bases and 0 bases, there was a span of 17 bases. Germline CDR1 is SGHKS and CDR2 is YYEKEE (reference sequence). In DNA form, the CDR3 reads TGTGCCAGCAGCCGAGTGGGTGAGACGAATAGCAATCAGCCCCAGCATTTT. It codes for CASSRVGETNSNQPQHF. The full variable domain, completed using reference TRBV5-5 and TRBJ1-5, is DAGVTQSPTHLIKTRGQQVTLRCSPISGHKSVSWYQQVLGQGPQFIFQYYEKEERGRGNFPDRFSARQFPNYSSELNVNALLLGDSALYLCASSRVGETNSNQPQHFGDGTRLSIL.

This clone has more than one count but fewer than ten. V and J are TRBV29-1 and TRBJ1-1; 11 positions match TRBD1. This CDR3 region has 13 residues. Trimming at V came to 5 bases and at J to 5 bases, leaving 4 bases not matched to a gene. Germline CDR1 is SQVTM and CDR2 is ANQGSEA. The CDR3 DNA is TGCAGCGTTCCAGGGACAGGGGGTACTGAAGCTTTCTTT. This encodes CSVPGTGGTEAFF.

This clone turned up a few times. This chain links TRBV9 with TRBJ2-2; D is uncertain. The CDR3 has 15 amino acids. Germline V CDR1 and CDR2: SGDLS, YYNGEE. V was trimmed by 0 bases and J by 6 bases, leaving 12 bases between them. CDR3 bases: TGTGCCAGCAGCGTAGGAGGCCACCGGCCCGGGGAGCTGTTTTTT. Translation gives CASSVGGHRPGELFF. Full variable domain (rest looked up from reference TRBV9 and TRBJ2-2): DSGVTQTPKHLITATGQRVTLRCSPRSGDLSVYWYQQSLDQGLQFLIQYYNGEERAKGNILERFSAQQFPDLHSELNLSSLELGDSALYFCASSVGGHRPGELFFGEGSRLTVL.

This clone was recorded once. The V and J genes are TRBV9 and TRBJ2-2; 8 nucleotides agree with TRBD1. V shed 3 bases and J 5 bases; nucleotides not matched to a gene: 9. CDR3 size: 16 residues. Germline CDR1 SGDLS, CDR2 YYNGEE. CDR3 in amino acids: CASSGRRQGWTGELFF. CDR3 DNA: TGTGCCAGCAGCGGCCGTCGACAGGGGTGGACCGGGGAGCTGTTTTTT.

The V gene is TRBV28, the J gene TRBJ2-7, with a weak D call TRBD1 (5 bases). The CDR3 covers 13 residues. Germline assignment: CDR1 MDHEN and CDR2 SYDVKM. The V end lost 6 bases, the J end lost 3 bases, and 12 bases lay between the germline ends. CDR3 sequence: CASRPGHDYEQYF. In DNA form, the CDR3 reads TGTGCCAGCAGACCCGGACACGACTACGAGCAGTACTTC.